The 28 T cell receptor beta chains below come from one sample, sequenced in a study of CD8 T cells in ankylosing spondylitis. A single record per CDR3 protein comes from TCRdb applying MiXCR to the 5' RACE reads. The sample lists around 300,000 distinct CDR3 sequences, about 14% occurring once. The material sequenced was blood, either unsorted or a sorted T cell fraction (not recorded which). The receptors come from a male donor with ankylosing spondylitis or in good health (not recorded which).

This chain joins TRBV5-1 and TRBJ2-4, with 8 bases fitting TRBD1. From germline, CDR1 is SGHRS and CDR2 YFSETQ. This CDR3 comprises 12 residues. Germline trimming cut 2 bases from V and 12 bases from J; bases unmatched to any gene: 4. CDR3 protein: CASSFQGADQYF. The DNA for the CDR3 is TGCGCCAGCAGCTTTCAGGGGGCTGATCAGTACTTC. The whole variable domain, remainder taken from reference TRBV5-1 and TRBJ2-4, is KAGVTQTPRYLIKTRGQQVTLSCSPISGHRSVSWYQQTPGQGLQFLFEYFSETQRNKGNFPGRFSGRQFSNSRSEMNVSTLELGDSALYLCASSFQGADQYFGAGTRLSVL.

This clonotype was counted a few times. The genes are TRBV10-2 and TRBJ1-1; D may be TRBD1 (6 bases). Germline CDR1 is WSHSY and CDR2 is SAAADI. The germline V and J ends were trimmed by 7 bases and 4 bases, with 16 bases remaining between them. This CDR3 is built from 14 residues. The CDR3 region has the DNA TGCGCCAGCACCCTAAGTGGAGGGGGCACTGAAGCTTTCTTT. Amino acids: CASTLSGGGTEAFF.

In this sample, this clonotype turned up many times. The chain has TRBV5-1 and TRBJ2-3, with 10 positions matching TRBD2. The J segment lost 5 bases and the V segment lost 7 bases, leaving 7 bases of the junction unmatched. This CDR3 is built from 14 residues. The V gene's germline CDR1 is SGHRS and CDR2 YFSETQ. For the CDR3, the DNA is TGCGCCAGCTCCTGGAGCGGGAGGGAAGATACGCAGTATTTT. It translates to CASSWSGREDTQYF.

The chain couples TRBV27 to TRBJ1-4; tentatively, D is TRBD1 (6 bases). The germline V gene has CDR1 MNHEY and CDR2 SMNVEV (reference sequence). V shed 5 bases and J shed 7 bases, with 14 bases lying between them. This CDR3 region has 14 residues. The CDR3 bases are TGTGCCAGCAGTACCCAGGGGCCAGGTGAAAAACTGTTTTTT. This codes for CASSTQGPGEKLFF. Drawing the rest from reference TRBV27 and TRBJ1-4, the complete variable domain is EAQVTQNPRYLITVTGKKLTVTCSQNMNHEYMSWYRQDPGLGLRQIYYSMNVEVTDKGDVPEGYKVSRKEKRNFPLILESPSPNQTSLYFCASSTQGPGEKLFFGSGTQLSVL.

There are a few counts of this clonotype. This chain links TRBV3-1 with TRBJ2-4; D tentatively reads TRBD1 or TRBD2 (5 bases each). The CDR3 consists of 16 residues. Trimming removed 4 bases from V and 3 bases from J, with 16 bases in between. CDR1 is LGHDT, CDR2 YNNKEL, per germline (reference sequence). The CDR3 DNA follows: TGTGCCAGCAGCCTCCGTGGGGGAGTGCGCAAAAACATTCAGTACTTC. Protein product: CASSLRGGVRKNIQYF.

This clonotype was observed at least ten times. The chain carries TRBV3-1 and TRBJ2-1, with 9 nucleotides matching TRBD2. Per the germline V gene, CDR1 is LGHDT and CDR2 is YNNKEL (reference sequence). CDR3 length: 16 amino acids. J lost 0 bases, V lost 4 bases, and 4 bases had no gene match. The DNA of the CDR3 is TGTGCCAGCAGCCGGGAGCGGGGGGCCTCCTACAATGAGCAGTTCTTC. It codes for CASSRERGASYNEQFF.

This clonotype has only a few counts. CDR3 sequence (DNA): TGTGCCAGCAGCTTGGAACTAGCGGGAGACTTCTTC. Protein product: CASSLELAGDFF. V is TRBV5-6 and J is TRBJ2-1, with 11 positions matching TRBD2. This CDR3 comprises 12 residues. V lost 0 bases and J lost 16; bases outside the gene matches: 3. The germline V gene has CDR1 SGHDT and CDR2 YYEEEE.

This clonotype was counted many times. The V call is TRBV5-1, the J call TRBJ2-3; D assignment may be TRBD1 or TRBD2 (5 bases each). V was shortened by 0 bases and J by 6 bases, with 11 bases between the two germline ends. Per germline, CDR1 SGHRS and CDR2 YFSETQ. There are 14 residues in the CDR3. CDR3 sequence reads: CASSLAPGADTQYF. The CDR3 DNA is TGCGCCAGCAGCTTGGCCCCCGGGGCCGATACGCAGTATTTT.

This clonotype was seen only a few times. The chain carries TRBV5-1 and TRBJ2-1, with D perhaps matching TRBD2 (6 bases). Germline CDR1 and CDR2: SGHRS and YFSETQ. This CDR3 has 17 residues. Between the trimmed V and J ends, which lost 3 bases and 2 bases, there was a span of 18 bases. CDR3: CASSWGLGGVTYNEQFF. In nucleotides, the CDR3 is TGCGCCAGCAGCTGGGGACTTGGCGGGGTCACCTACAATGAGCAGTTCTTC.

This clonotype has more than one count but fewer than ten. This chain joins TRBV12-3 or TRBV12-4 and TRBJ2-1, with 8 bases aligning to TRBD1. With V trimmed by 5 bases and J by 6 bases, 6 bases remained unmatched. The CDR3 spans 14 residues. The CDR3, as DNA: TGTGCCAGCAGTGAACAGGGGGTATCCAATGAGCAGTTCTTC. This gives the protein CASSEQGVSNEQFF.

Note on this clonotype: A much larger clone differs by one base, so this may be a read error. The chain combines TRBV4-2 with TRBJ2-5; 9 bases fit TRBD2. The ends lost 8 bases at V and 4 bases at J; junction bases unmatched: 17. The germline V gene has CDR1 LGHNA and CDR2 YNFKEQ. The CDR3 is 17 residues long. The CDR3 region is CASGPRSSGSWGETQYF. The CDR3 DNA sequence: TGTGCCAGCGGCCCCCGTAGTAGCGGGAGTTGGGGAGAGACCCAGTACTTC.

The chain recombines TRBV10-3 with TRBJ2-3, with D possibly TRBD2 on 5 matching bases. Germline CDR1 reads ENHRY; CDR2 reads SYGVKD. Trimming shortened V by 5 bases and J by 0 bases, and 15 bases separated the two germline ends. The CDR3 length is 16 residues. CDR3 loop: CAISPRGISSTDTQYF. The CDR3 DNA reads TGTGCCATCAGTCCCCGAGGGATTTCTAGCACAGATACGCAGTATTTT.

The table lists this clonotype with a few counts. This rearrangement joins TRBV5-1 to TRBJ1-1, with D possibly TRBD1 on 6 matching bases. Germline V gene sequence: CDR1 SGHRS, CDR2 YFSETQ. CDR3 length: 15 amino acids. V dropped 6 bases and J dropped 1 base, with 16 bases sitting between them. The CDR3 coding sequence is TGCGCCAGCACCAACAACGGGGGCTGGAACACTGAAGCTTTCTTT. Translated: CASTNNGGWNTEAFF.

The chain couples TRBV2 to TRBJ2-2, with TRBD2 identical over 7 bases. Germline lookup yields CDR1 SNHLY and CDR2 FYNNEI. V dropped 7 bases and J dropped 5; count of bases not matched to a gene: 7. This CDR3 spans 14 amino acids. The CDR3 nucleotides read TGTGCCAGCAAGGCGGGAGTAGGAACCGGGGAGCTGTTTTTT. It encodes CASKAGVGTGELFF. The whole variable domain, filled in from reference TRBV2 and TRBJ2-2, reads EPEVTQTPSHQVTQMGQEVILRCVPISNHLYFYWYRQILGQKVEFLVSFYNNEISEKSEIFDDQFSVERPDGSNFTLKIRSTKLEDSAMYFCASKAGVGTGELFFGEGSRLTVL.

This chain links TRBV3-1 with TRBJ1-1; possibly TRBD1 for D (5 bases). The V gene's germline CDR1 is LGHDT and CDR2 YNNKEL (reference sequence). Trimming stripped 3 bases from V and 3 bases from J, with 20 bases between. This CDR3 spans 17 amino acids. CDR3 sequence: CASSHGMGVLPYTEAFF. Written as DNA, the CDR3 is TGTGCCAGCAGCCATGGAATGGGGGTCTTGCCCTACACTGAAGCTTTCTTT.

The V and J genes are TRBV10-1 and TRBJ2-5; D gene uncertain. The V end was cut by 9 bases, the J end by 7 bases, with 24 bases between. Per the germline V gene, CDR1 is WNHNN and CDR2 is SYGVQD (reference sequence). The CDR3 runs 15 residues. The CDR3 nucleotides read TGCGCCAGAGATTTAACAAGGACGCCTATGTGGACCCAGTACTTC. This codes for CARDLTRTPMWTQYF.

There are many counts of this clonotype. The CDR3: CSVVFGQTFSYEQYF. DNA for the CDR3: TGCAGCGTTGTCTTCGGACAGACTTTTTCCTACGAGCAGTACTTC. The J gene is TRBJ2-7, the V gene TRBV29-1, with D tentatively TRBD1 (6 bases). Trimming removed 4 bases from V and 1 base from J, with 17 bases in between. CDR3 length: 15 amino acids. The V gene's germline CDR1 is SQVTM and CDR2 ANQGSEA.

This clonotype was seen more than once but under ten times. This chain links TRBV3-1 with TRBJ2-6; D not resolved. From germline, CDR1 is LGHDT and CDR2 YNNKEL (reference sequence). There are 16 residues in the CDR3. The germline V and J ends were trimmed by 2 bases and 3 bases, with 11 bases remaining between them. The CDR3 loop reads CASSQSPRVGANVLTF. Written as DNA, the CDR3 is TGTGCCAGCAGCCAAAGTCCTAGAGTTGGGGCCAACGTCCTGACTTTC. The variable domain in full, with the rest retrieved from reference TRBV3-1 and TRBJ2-6, is DTAVSQTPKYLVTQMGNDKSIKCEQNLGHDTMYWYKQDSKKFLKIMFSYNNKELIINETVPNRFSPKSPDKAHLNLHINSLELGDSAVYFCASSQSPRVGANVLTFGAGSRLTVL.

The rearrangement uses TRBV20-1 and TRBJ2-1; TRBD2 agrees at 10 bases. The ends lost 3 bases at V and 5 bases at J; junction bases unmatched: 13. The CDR3 consists of 17 residues. Germline loops: CDR1 DFQATT, CDR2 SNEGSKA (reference sequence). CDR3 nucleotides: TGCAGTGCTAGTCTTGGACTAGCGGAGCTCCTGCACAATGAGCAGTTCTTC. Protein sequence: CSASLGLAELLHNEQFF.

This clonotype turned up a few times. The rearrangement links TRBV5-5 to TRBJ2-5; a weak D match, TRBD2 (7 bases). Germline assignment: CDR1 SGHKS and CDR2 YYEKEE (reference sequence). CDR3 length: 17 residues. V shed 4 bases and J shed 1 base, with 20 bases lying between them. CDR3 protein: CASSRSGAGALQETQYF. The CDR3, as DNA: TGTGCCAGCAGCCGCTCAGGGGCGGGGGCTCTCCAAGAGACCCAGTACTTC.

This clonotype was recorded many times. The J gene is TRBJ1-2, the V gene TRBV10-3; no reliable D call. Germline V gene data show CDR1 as ENHRY and CDR2 as SYGVKD. V shed 11 bases and J shed 5 bases, with 21 bases lying between them. The CDR3 has 14 amino acids. CDR3 sequence reads: CALKPAGSFYGYTF. The CDR3 bases are TGTGCCTTGAAGCCGGCCGGTTCCTTTTATGGCTACACCTTC.

V and J are TRBV7-8 and TRBJ2-4, with TRBD2 matching 11 bases. Germline V CDR1 and CDR2: SGHVS, FQNEAQ. V lost 0 bases and J lost 3; bases outside the gene matches: 4. The CDR3 is 17 residues long. The CDR3 protein is CASSLAGGTSGKNIQYF. CDR3 in DNA: TGTGCCAGCAGCTTAGCGGGGGGGACTAGCGGCAAAAACATTCAGTACTTC. Based on the CDR3 plus reference TRBV7-8 and TRBJ2-4, the full variable domain is GAGVSQSPRYKVAKRGQDVALRCDPISGHVSLFWYQQALGQGPEFLTYFQNEAQLDKSGLPSDRFFAERPEGSVSTLKIQRTQQEDSAVYLCASSLAGGTSGKNIQYFGAGTRLSVL.

This chain links TRBV12-3 or TRBV12-4 with TRBJ1-5, with D maybe TRBD1 (6 bases). Between the trimmed V and J ends, which lost 4 bases and 11 bases, there was a span of 18 bases. CDR3 length equals 14 residues. The CDR3 coding sequence is TGTGCCAGCAGTTCACAGGGCCCAGTCATGACCCAGCATTTT. This encodes CASSSQGPVMTQHF.

V is TRBV11-2 and J is TRBJ2-7; D is perhaps TRBD1 (5 bases). Trimming removed 0 bases from V and 0 bases from J, with 12 bases in between. Germline CDR1 SGHAT, CDR2 FQNNGV. The CDR3 covers 16 residues. The CDR3 sequence is CASSLDPGLGSYEQYF. The DNA for the CDR3 is TGTGCCAGCAGCTTAGATCCAGGGCTAGGCTCCTACGAGCAGTACTTC.

This chain joins TRBV27 and TRBJ2-4; 8 bases fit TRBD2. Germline CDR1 MNHEY, CDR2 SMNVEV (reference sequence). This CDR3 has 22 residues. J lost 0 bases, V lost 1 base, and 20 bases had no gene match. This chain's CDR3 is CASSLFAPGGGTISLAKNIQYF. DNA of the CDR3: TGTGCCAGCAGTTTATTCGCCCCCGGCGGGGGGACGATATCACTAGCCAAAAACATTCAGTACTTC.

This clonotype was recorded a few times. This rearrangement joins TRBV9 to TRBJ2-1; TRBD2 matches at 11 bases. The CDR3 contains 17 residues. J was trimmed by 1 base and V by 1 base; bases with no gene match: 4. Germline lookup yields CDR1 SGDLS and CDR2 YYNGEE. CDR3 DNA: TGTGCCAGCAGCGTAAGGACTAGCGGGCCGTCCTACAATGAGCAGTTCTTC. Protein sequence: CASSVRTSGPSYNEQFF.

Many counts were recorded for this clonotype. The chain employs TRBV10-3 and TRBJ1-1; D is undetermined. CDR1 is ENHRY, CDR2 SYGVKD, per germline. The CDR3 length is 13 residues. V dropped 4 bases and J dropped 6 bases, with 12 bases sitting between them. DNA of the CDR3: TGTGCCATCAGTGGAGGAGTCTCCGCTGAAGCTTTCTTT. It translates to CAISGGVSAEAFF.

This clonotype was counted between two and nine times. The genes are TRBV3-1 and TRBJ1-2, with D hard to call. With 0 bases removed from V and 5 bases from J, the gap between germline ends came to 10 bases. The CDR3 spans 14 residues. Germline CDR1 is LGHDT and CDR2 is YNNKEL (reference sequence). The CDR3 DNA follows: TGTGCCAGCAGCCAAGAACCCCTCTTTTATGGCTACACCTTC. It yields the protein CASSQEPLFYGYTF.